These 31 T cell receptor beta chains were all obtained from the same sample, sequenced in a study of PD-1 blockade in classical Hodgkin lymphoma. TCRdb's table, derived via immunoSEQ multiplex PCR, lists solely in-frame clones and lacks some. The table shows roughly 20,000 clones, with 85% to 90% occurring only once. Time point denoted: newly diagnosed, previously untreated cHL patient sample. It was by magnetic negative selection that CD8+ T cells were isolated from thawed PBMCs. Sequences were obtained from CD8+ T cells from blood. The receptors here all came from a human donor with classical Hodgkin lymphoma.

This clone was recorded once. The CDR3, as DNA: TGTGCCAGCAGCCCCTTCGGGGGGGATGAGCAGTTCTTC. This sequence encodes CASSPFGGDEQFF. V usage is TRBV11-3 and J usage is TRBJ2-1; the match to TRBD2 covers 8 bases. Trimming at V came to 5 bases and at J to 8 bases, leaving 5 bases not matched to a gene. Per the germline V gene, CDR1 is SGHNT and CDR2 is YENEEA. The CDR3 consists of 13 residues.

This clone came up a few times. The gene calls are TRBV29-1 and TRBJ1-1; the match to TRBD1 covers 7 bases. The germline gives CDR1 SQVTM, CDR2 ANQGSEA. V dropped 7 bases and J dropped 10; count of bases not matched to a gene: 6. This CDR3 is 10 amino acids long. As DNA, the CDR3 is TGCAGCGATGGACAGGAAGGAGCTTTCTTT. Translation gives CSDGQEGAFF.

The CDR3 loop is CASSQGPGTSGGNSYNEQFF. The CDR3 nucleotides are TGTGCCAGCAGCCAAGGCCCCGGGACTAGCGGGGGCAATTCCTACAATGAGCAGTTCTTC. V usage is TRBV9 and J usage is TRBJ2-1, with 14 bases lining up with TRBD2. Germline V CDR1 and CDR2: SGDLS, YYNGEE. The V gene end was trimmed by 4 bases and the J gene end by 1 base; junction bases not matched to a gene: 13. This CDR3 has 20 amino acids.

The CDR3 is CSVLAGGYEQYF. CDR3 DNA: TGCAGCGTTTTAGCGGGAGGCTACGAGCAGTACTTC. This chain joins TRBV29-1 and TRBJ2-7; 10 nucleotides agree with TRBD2. The CDR3 contains 12 residues. Trimming at V came to 5 bases and at J to 3 bases, leaving 1 base not matched to a gene. CDR1 SQVTM and CDR2 ANQGSEA come from the germline V gene.

This chain links TRBV28 with TRBJ1-2; 7 bases match TRBD1. CDR1 is MDHEN, CDR2 SYDVKM, per germline. The CDR3 is 15 amino acids. The V and J ends lost 7 bases and 1 base, in that order; junction bases with no gene match: 9. CDR3 loop: CASTNTGEGNYGYTF. The DNA for the CDR3 is TGTGCCAGCACCAATACAGGGGAAGGTAACTATGGCTACACCTTC.

CDR3 sequence: CASSSGGMNTEAFF. The CDR3 DNA is TGTGCCAGTTCAAGCGGGGGTATGAACACTGAAGCTTTCTTT. The chain combines TRBV19 with TRBJ1-1; weak D call: TRBD1 (5 bases). Germline V lookup: CDR1 LNHDA, CDR2 SQIVND (reference sequence). V gave up 8 bases and J gave up 0 bases, with 13 bases separating them. This CDR3 is built from 14 residues. Drawing the rest from reference TRBV19 and TRBJ1-1, the complete variable domain is DGGITQSPKYLFRKEGQNVTLSCEQNLNHDAMYWYRQDPGQGLRLIYYSQIVNDFQKGDIAEGYSVSREKKESFPLTVTSAQKNPTAFYLCASSSGGMNTEAFFGQGTRLTVV.

V gene TRBV6-5 combines with J gene TRBJ1-5; TRBD1 matches at 7 bases. The germline V gene has CDR1 MNHEY and CDR2 SVGAGI. J lost 0 bases, V lost 6 bases, and 2 bases had no gene match. This CDR3 comprises 14 residues. The CDR3 here is CASRDRPSNQPQHF. The CDR3 DNA reads TGTGCCAGCAGGGACAGGCCTAGCAATCAGCCCCAGCATTTT.

The chain carries TRBV10-2 and TRBJ2-7, with D perhaps being TRBD1 or TRBD2 (5 bases each). Looked up from germline, CDR1 is WSHSY and CDR2 is SAAADI. This CDR3 has 17 residues. V was trimmed by 3 bases and J by 6 bases, leaving 24 bases between them. CDR3 nucleotide sequence: TGCGCCAGCAGTGAAACCGGACTGCCGGGACCTGGCCTCGAGCAGTACTTC. This encodes CASSETGLPGPGLEQYF.

This clone has just a few counts. The V and J genes are TRBV29-1 and TRBJ1-1; maybe TRBD1 (5 bases). Trimming shortened V by 6 bases and J by 2 bases, and 7 bases separated the two germline ends. This CDR3 is built from 11 residues. CDR1 is SQVTM, CDR2 ANQGSEA, per germline. CDR3 DNA sequence: TGCAGCGTGACAGTTAACACTGAAGCTTTCTTT. Its translation: CSVTVNTEAFF.

This chain uses TRBV27 with TRBJ1-2, with D unresolved. V gave up 2 bases and J gave up 4 bases, with 14 bases separating them. This CDR3 region has 15 residues. Germline V gene data show CDR1 as MNHEY and CDR2 as SMNVEV (reference sequence). The DNA for the CDR3 is TGTGCCAGCAGTTTAATAAGAGGGTATGGCTATGGCTACACCTTC. Translated, it gives CASSLIRGYGYGYTF.

This clone was picked up one time. The chain combines TRBV6-6 with TRBJ1-1; 8 positions match TRBD1. Germline lookup yields CDR1 MNHNY and CDR2 SVGAGI (reference sequence). The CDR3 loop spans 13 amino acids. V was clipped by 5 bases and J by 4 bases; unmatched bases: 3. CDR3 DNA: TGTGCCAGCAGTCACAGGGGGTCCACTGAAGCTTTCTTT. It codes for CASSHRGSTEAFF.

The chain carries TRBV7-2 and TRBJ2-3; 7 nucleotides align to TRBD2. V trimming: 3 bases; J trimming: 4 bases; junction bases outside the gene matches: 7. CDR1 is SGHTA, CDR2 FQGNSA, per germline. The CDR3 loop spans 15 amino acids. The CDR3 spells CASSFRTRFPDTQYF. CDR3 DNA: TGTGCCAGCAGCTTCCGGACTAGGTTTCCAGATACGCAGTATTTT.

V is TRBV19 and J is TRBJ1-1, with unresolved D. In germline, CDR1 is LNHDA, CDR2 SQIVND (reference sequence). V was shortened by 9 bases and J by 1 base, with 12 bases between the two germline ends. There are 13 residues in the CDR3. This CDR3 is CASRFQANTEAFF. The CDR3, as DNA: TGTGCCAGCCGTTTCCAGGCGAACACTGAAGCTTTCTTT.

The chain has TRBV21-1 and TRBJ2-1; the DNA was not compared with TRBD1, the D call given in the table. TRBV21-1 is a recognized pseudogene. This CDR3 has 15 residues. As DNA, the CDR3 is TGTGCCAGCAGCAAAAATGGGACAGGGCACAATGAGCAGTTCTTC. As protein: CASSKNGTGHNEQFF.

The count of this clone is one. The chain is built from TRBV7-6 and TRBJ1-2; D is undetermined. The ends were cut back, 1 base at V and 1 base at J, with 7 bases in the middle. CDR1 and CDR2 from the germline V gene are SGHVS and FNYEAQ. The CDR3 consists of 14 residues. The CDR3 nucleotides read TGTGCCAGCAGCTTAGAGGGCATTAACTATGGCTACACCTTC. Protein sequence: CASSLEGINYGYTF.

The rearrangement links TRBV5-1 to TRBJ2-5; D possibly matches TRBD1 or TRBD2 (5 bases each). The J call may be incorrect, as the DNA end agrees better with TRBJ2-7. The CDR3 is 13 residues long. The germline V gene encodes CDR1 SGHRS and CDR2 YFSETQ. For the CDR3, the DNA is TGCGCCAGCAGCCGGGACCTACCCTACGAGCAGTACTTC. It translates to CASSRDLPYEQYF.

The V gene is TRBV19, the J gene TRBJ1-1, with D possibly being TRBD1 (6 bases). The CDR3 runs to 15 residues. Germline V lookup: CDR1 LNHDA, CDR2 SQIVND (reference sequence). V was clipped by 6 bases and J by 3 bases, with 17 bases between them. The DNA for the CDR3 is TGTGCCAGTAGACGCGCAGGGGATCCGGACACTGAAGCTTTCTTT. It specifies CASRRAGDPDTEAFF. Full variable domain (rest looked up from reference TRBV19 and TRBJ1-1): DGGITQSPKYLFRKEGQNVTLSCEQNLNHDAMYWYRQDPGQGLRLIYYSQIVNDFQKGDIAEGYSVSREKKESFPLTVTSAQKNPTAFYLCASRRAGDPDTEAFFGQGTRLTVV.

J is TRBJ2-1 and V is TRBV19, with 9 nucleotides matching TRBD2. Germline V gives CDR1 LNHDA, CDR2 SQIVND (reference sequence). V gave up 7 bases and J gave up 7 bases; unmatched junction bases: 14. This CDR3 region has 16 residues. The CDR3, as DNA: TGTGCCAGTACCCCCACAGGGGCGGGAGGGGTAAATGAGCAGTTCTTC. Translated, it gives CASTPTGAGGVNEQFF.

The chain is built from TRBV7-2 and TRBJ2-7, with 11 bases aligning to TRBD2. The J segment lost 2 bases and the V segment lost 1 base, leaving 1 base of the junction unmatched. The CDR3 contains 15 residues. Germline V gives CDR1 SGHTA, CDR2 FQGNSA. The CDR3 DNA follows: TGTGCCAGCAGCTTAGGACTAGCGGGACCCTACGAGCAGTACTTC. Translating gives CASSLGLAGPYEQYF.

The chain uses TRBV29-1 and TRBJ2-2; 8 nucleotides line up with TRBD1. The germline V gene has CDR1 SQVTM and CDR2 ANQGSEA. Germline trimming cut 7 bases from V and 4 bases from J; bases unmatched to any gene: 14. The CDR3 is made up of 16 amino acids. The CDR3: CSARPTGGPFTGELFF. Here the CDR3 DNA reads TGCAGCGCCCGCCCCACAGGGGGGCCGTTCACCGGGGAGCTGTTTTTT.

The CDR3 nucleotides read TGTGCCAGCAGCGTGGGGCTTATGAAGGGGACCCAGTACTTC. Protein: CASSVGLMKGTQYF. The gene calls are TRBV28 and TRBJ2-5; D is perhaps TRBD1 (5 bases). V was trimmed by 6 bases and J by 7 bases, leaving 18 bases between them. The CDR3 runs to 14 residues. The germline V gene has CDR1 MDHEN and CDR2 SYDVKM.

This chain uses TRBV6-6 with TRBJ2-7; D is possibly TRBD1 or TRBD2 (5 bases each). The germline CDR1 and CDR2 sequences are MNHNY and SVGAGI (reference sequence). This CDR3 is 15 amino acids long. V shed 8 bases and J shed 0 bases, with 17 bases lying between them. The CDR3, as DNA: TGTGCCAGCGGAGGAATCGGGGCGAGCTCCTACGAGCAGTACTTC. The encoded protein is CASGGIGASSYEQYF.

This clone was seen once. The V and J genes are TRBV5-1 and TRBJ2-1, with D tentatively TRBD1 or TRBD2 (5 bases each). Germline V CDR1 and CDR2: SGHRS, YFSETQ. The CDR3 contains 15 residues. V was trimmed by 4 bases and J by 4 bases, leaving 15 bases between them. Here the CDR3 DNA reads TGCGCCAGCAGCGTTTCATCCGGGGCTTACAATGAGCAGTTCTTC. It specifies CASSVSSGAYNEQFF.

A remark on this clone: Distinct nucleotide sequences in the sample also encode this CDR3. J is TRBJ2-3 and V is TRBV11-2, with D hard to call. Germline V CDR1 and CDR2: SGHAT, FQNNGV. The CDR3 is 15 amino acids. The V gene lost 3 bases and the J gene lost 0 bases, with 10 bases spanning the gap. The CDR3 DNA reads TGTGCCAGCAGCTTCTCCTCTGGCAGCACAGATACGCAGTATTTT. Its protein product is CASSFSSGSTDTQYF.

This chain connects TRBV4-1 to TRBJ2-7; a weak D match, TRBD2 (5 bases). Germline V CDR1 and CDR2: MGHRA, YSYEKL. The V gene lost 4 bases and the J gene lost 2 bases, with 21 bases spanning the gap. This CDR3 is 17 amino acids long. The CDR3 sequence: CASSRKQEAPFPYEQYF. The CDR3 region has the DNA TGCGCCAGCAGCCGCAAGCAGGAGGCCCCCTTCCCCTACGAGCAGTACTTC.

This chain joins TRBV7-2 and TRBJ2-1; the D is unclear. The germline CDR1 and CDR2 sequences are SGHTA and FQGNSA. The length of the CDR3 is 15 residues. Trimming pared 4 bases from V and 4 bases from J, leaving 14 bases between. The CDR3, as DNA: TGTGCCAGCAGCTCCCAACTGACTGAGTACAATGAGCAGTTCTTC. Residues: CASSSQLTEYNEQFF.

J is TRBJ1-3 and V is TRBV2, with a possible D match to TRBD1 (5 bases). Germline loops: CDR1 SNHLY, CDR2 FYNNEI. The ends were cut back, 3 bases at V and 4 bases at J, with 7 bases in the middle. The CDR3 is 13 amino acids. The CDR3 DNA follows: TGTGCCAGCAGTGAGGACAAAGGAAACACCATATATTTT. Translated: CASSEDKGNTIYF.

The rearrangement joins TRBV27 to TRBJ1-5; maybe TRBD1 (5 bases). Per germline, CDR1 MNHEY and CDR2 SMNVEV (reference sequence). The CDR3 covers 14 residues. The V end lost 5 bases, the J end lost 9 bases, and 17 bases lay between the germline ends. The CDR3 sequence is CASSEPGPFRPQHF. The CDR3 region has the DNA TGTGCCAGCAGTGAGCCGGGACCTTTTCGGCCCCAGCATTTT.

This sequence joins TRBV11-2 and TRBJ2-1; the D gene is possibly TRBD2 (5 bases). This CDR3 is built from 18 residues. Germline loops: CDR1 SGHAT, CDR2 FQNNGV. Trimming stripped 5 bases from V and 2 bases from J, with 22 bases between. In DNA, the CDR3 is TGTGCCAGCAGCCGGACTTATGACTTGACGGGCACCTACAATGAGCAGTTCTTC. Translating gives CASSRTYDLTGTYNEQFF.

The V and J genes are TRBV11-2 and TRBJ1-1, with TRBD1 as a possible D gene (5 bases). From germline, CDR1 is SGHAT and CDR2 FQNNGV. V lost 1 base and J 3 bases, leaving 12 bases between the germline ends. The CDR3 is made up of 15 amino acids. The DNA for the CDR3 is TGTGCCAGCAGCTTAGTCAGGGCTGGGGACACTGAAGCTTTCTTT. Translation gives CASSLVRAGDTEAFF.

The CDR3 bases are TGTGCCAGCAGTTTATCCAGTGGGAACACCGGGGAGCTGTTTTTT. Its protein product is CASSLSSGNTGELFF. This chain connects TRBV27 to TRBJ2-2; D is unclear. The CDR3 extends over 15 amino acids. The ends were cut back, 0 bases at V and 1 base at J, with 6 bases in the middle. Germline V gene sequence: CDR1 MNHEY, CDR2 SMNVEV (reference sequence).